The 25 T cell receptor beta chains in this list originate from one sample, sequenced in a study of Graves' ophthalmopathy and Graves' hyperthyroidism. Using RNA transcripts, the TCR beta CDR3 regions were amplified. First-round RT-PCR with HTBI primers preceded a second-round multiplex PCR. TCRdb reprocessed the multiplex PCR reads with MiXCR, giving one entry per CDR3 protein. The data contain some 360,000 distinct CDR3 sequences, about 18% of them singletons. Sequencing was performed on peripheral blood. These receptors all come from an adult woman with stable Graves' hyperthyroidism.

This clonotype is a singleton in its sample. This rearrangement joins TRBV2 to TRBJ2-5, with D perhaps matching TRBD2 (6 bases). Trimming stripped 9 bases from V and 1 base from J, with 12 bases between. CDR1 and CDR2 (germline): SNHLY, FYNNEI. CDR3 length equals 13 residues. The chain's CDR3 is CASNRAGQETQYF. CDR3 nucleotides: TGTGCCAGTAATAGAGCGGGCCAAGAGACCCAGTACTTC.

Comments on this clonotype: Being one base from a much bigger clone, this may be a read error. This rearrangement joins TRBV7-9 to TRBJ2-7, with D perhaps matching TRBD1 (6 bases). The length of the CDR3 is 13 residues. The germline CDR1 and CDR2 sequences are SEHNR and FQNEAQ (reference sequence). The CDR3 sequence is CGSSWGHTYEQYF. In DNA, the CDR3 is TGTGGCAGCAGCTGGGGACATACCTACGAGCAGTACTTC.

This clonotype was detected many times. The V and J genes are TRBV29-1 and TRBJ1-1; no clear D gene. The germline gives CDR1 SQVTM, CDR2 ANQGSEA. V lost 4 bases to trimming and J lost 1 base, with 10 bases between them. This CDR3 region has 13 residues. The CDR3 DNA is TGCAGCGTTGTGGTCAACACGAACACTGAAGCTTTCTTT. Its protein product is CSVVVNTNTEAFF.

This clonotype was detected ten times or more. V and J are TRBV7-2 and TRBJ1-6; TRBD1 aligns across 7 bases. The ends lost 5 bases at V and 7 bases at J; junction bases unmatched: 5. CDR1 is SGHTA and CDR2 is FQGNSA in the germline V gene. CDR3 length: 14 residues. The DNA of the CDR3 is TGTGCCAGCAGCCAAGGGACAGTAAATTCACCCCTCCACTTT. Translation gives CASSQGTVNSPLHF.

This clonotype was seen repeatedly, ten times or more. This chain uses TRBV7-2 with TRBJ2-5, with D hard to call. Trimming cost V 5 bases and J 8 bases, with 21 bases left between them. This CDR3 contains 15 residues. Germline lookup yields CDR1 SGHTA and CDR2 FQGNSA. The CDR3 is CASSPRRGVSDTQYF. The CDR3 DNA reads TGTGCCAGCAGCCCCAGGCGTGGGGTGTCGGATACCCAGTACTTC.

This clonotype was seen many times. The chain recombines TRBV2 with TRBJ2-5; TRBD2 matches at 10 bases. V shed 6 bases and J 5 bases; nucleotides not matched to a gene: 6. CDR3 length equals 14 residues. In germline, CDR1 is SNHLY, CDR2 FYNNEI. The CDR3 sequence is CASRELAGSETQYF. In DNA form, the CDR3 reads TGTGCCAGCAGGGAACTAGCGGGAAGTGAGACCCAGTACTTC.

Comment on this clonotype: The DNA is omitted, as the CDR3 cannot be located on it reliably, and the CDR3 follows TCRdb's listing. The chain couples TRBV12-5 to TRBJ2-7; TRBD2 reflects the table's D call only, with no check against the DNA. Germline CDR1 and CDR2: LGHNT and FRNRAP. Including both end residues, the CDR3 is 17 amino acids long. The CDR3 loop is CASGFASGTSGPDEQHF.

In this sample, this clonotype turned up many times. The chain employs TRBV20-1 and TRBJ1-5; 7 positions agree with TRBD1. Germline lookup yields CDR1 DFQATT and CDR2 SNEGSKA (reference sequence). After removal of 3 bases from V and 6 bases from J, the junction contained 5 bases not matched to a gene. The CDR3 contains 13 residues. DNA for the CDR3: TGCAGTGCTAGGCGACAGGGCGGTCAGCCCCAGCATTTT. This sequence encodes CSARRQGGQPQHF.

J is TRBJ1-5 and V is TRBV12-5; weak D call: TRBD1 (6 bases). CDR3 length equals 14 residues. V dropped 1 base and J dropped 5 bases, with 9 bases sitting between them. Germline lookup yields CDR1 LGHNT and CDR2 FRNRAP. The CDR3 loop is CASGLDRADQPQHF. As DNA, the CDR3 is TGTGCTAGTGGTTTGGACAGGGCGGATCAGCCCCAGCATTTT.

This clonotype showed up many times. The chain is built from TRBV25-1 and TRBJ2-7; TRBD1 matches at 9 bases. The germline CDR1 and CDR2 sequences are MGHDK and SYGVNS. This CDR3 is built from 15 residues. J gave up 4 bases and V 2 bases, and 6 bases lay outside the gene matches. The CDR3 reads CASSEPGQGIYEQYF. The CDR3 nucleotides read TGTGCCAGCAGTGAACCGGGACAGGGAATTTACGAGCAGTACTTC.

This clonotype was picked up many times. This sequence joins TRBV12-3 or TRBV12-4 and TRBJ2-7, with no clear D. Trimming left V 1 base short and J 6 bases short, with 7 bases between. CDR3 size: 12 residues. The CDR3 here is CASSLVSGEQYF. In DNA, the CDR3 is TGTGCCAGCAGTTTAGTATCGGGCGAGCAGTACTTC.

This clonotype appeared many times. The chain combines TRBV12-3 or TRBV12-4 with TRBJ2-2, with no clear D. The germline V and J ends were trimmed by 0 bases and 0 bases, with 11 bases remaining between them. The length of the CDR3 is 17 residues. CDR3 in DNA: TGTGCCAGCAGTTTAGCCCCCTCCCCCGCGAACACCGGGGAGCTGTTTTTT. It encodes CASSLAPSPANTGELFF.

This clonotype was counted ten times or more. Written as DNA, the CDR3 is TGTGCCAGCAGGAGGGGCGACTCCTATAATTCACCCCTCCACTTT. Translating gives CASRRGDSYNSPLHF. The V gene is TRBV28, the J gene TRBJ1-6; perhaps TRBD1 as D (5 bases). The germline V and J ends were trimmed by 6 bases and 0 bases, with 9 bases remaining between them. Germline loops: CDR1 MDHEN, CDR2 SYDVKM. The CDR3 totals 15 residues.

At least ten counts were recorded for this clonotype. The V gene is TRBV6-1, the J gene TRBJ2-5; D possibly corresponds to TRBD2 (5 bases). CDR3 length equals 11 residues. Trimming removed 5 bases from V and 8 bases from J, with 9 bases in between. CDR1 and CDR2 from the germline V gene are MNHNS and SASEGT. CDR3 loop: CASSRRITQYF. As DNA, the CDR3 is TGTGCCAGCAGTAGGAGGATCACCCAGTACTTC.

As to this clonotype: A read error may produce the germline difference seen at one junction end. The chain couples TRBV19 to TRBJ1-5; a weak D match, TRBD1 (5 bases). The length of the CDR3 is 15 residues. From germline, CDR1 is LNHDA and CDR2 SQIVND (reference sequence). Written as DNA, the CDR3 is TGTGCCAGTAGGGGGCCTGGGGATAGCAGTCAGCCCCAGCATTTT. It translates to CASRGPGDSSQPQHF. Variable domain in full (rest from reference TRBV19 and TRBJ1-5): DGGITQSPKYLFRKEGQNVTLSCEQNLNHDAMYWYRQDPGQGLRLIYYSQIVNDFQKGDIAEGYSVSREKKESFPLTVTSAQKNPTAFYLCASRGPGDSSQPQHFGDGTRLSIL.

This clonotype was seen at least ten times. The CDR3 here is CSVAGFGDTEAFF. CDR3 in DNA: TGCAGCGTTGCTGGGTTTGGGGACACTGAAGCTTTCTTT. The rearrangement uses TRBV29-1 and TRBJ1-1; D gene unclear. CDR1 and CDR2 (germline): SQVTM, ANQGSEA. The V end was cut by 4 bases, the J end by 3 bases, with 12 bases between. The CDR3 is 13 residues long.

This clonotype was observed many times. The chain is built from TRBV6-2 or TRBV6-3 and TRBJ1-2; TRBD1 matches 9 bases. J was trimmed by 4 bases and V by 2 bases; bases with no gene match: 8. CDR1 MNHEY and CDR2 SVGEGT come from the germline V gene. CDR3 size: 16 residues. CDR3 sequence (DNA): TGTGCCAGCAGTTACGCCGGGACAGGGAACCCCTATGGCTACACCTTC. It yields the protein CASSYAGTGNPYGYTF.

This clonotype was found a few times. The rearrangement links TRBV6-2 or TRBV6-3 to TRBJ2-7; TRBD2 aligns across 7 bases. The germline V gene encodes CDR1 MNHEY and CDR2 SVGEGT. CDR3 length equals 17 residues. V lost 5 bases and J lost 0; bases outside the gene matches: 13. CDR3 coding DNA: TGTGCCAGCAGTCCCTCCCTTCCCGGGAGGTACTCCTACGAGCAGTACTTC. It codes for CASSPSLPGRYSYEQYF.

This clonotype was counted between two and nine times. The CDR3 nucleotides read TGCAGTGCTAGAGATTTGTGGTTTCCACCCCACAATGAGCAGTTCTTC. The encoded protein is CSARDLWFPPHNEQFF. J is TRBJ2-1 and V is TRBV20-1, with D unresolved. The V end was cut by 0 bases, the J end by 5 bases, with 17 bases between. CDR3 length: 16 amino acids. CDR1 is DFQATT, CDR2 SNEGSKA, per germline (reference sequence).

This clonotype has at least ten counts. V usage is TRBV11-2 and J usage is TRBJ1-1; D possibly corresponds to TRBD1 (5 bases). Per germline, CDR1 SGHAT and CDR2 FQNNGV. The CDR3 sequence is 15 residues long. Between the trimmed V and J ends, which lost 5 bases and 2 bases, there was a span of 15 bases. The CDR3 coding sequence is TGTGCCAGCAGCGCGAGGTGGAGGGGAAACACTGAAGCTTTCTTT. It specifies CASSARWRGNTEAFF.

This clonotype came up many times. V is TRBV12-5 and J is TRBJ2-7; 11 nucleotides line up with TRBD2. In germline, CDR1 is LGHNT, CDR2 FRNRAP. The length of the CDR3 is 16 residues. With 2 bases clipped from V and 1 base from J, the junction kept 4 bases outside the gene matches. The CDR3, as DNA: TGTGCTAGTGGTTTGATACTAGCGGGAGATTCCTACGAGCAGTACTTC. This encodes CASGLILAGDSYEQYF. Full variable domain (remainder filled in from reference TRBV12-5 and TRBJ2-7): DARVTQTPRHKVTEMGQEVTMRCQPILGHNTVFWYRQTMMQGLELLAYFRNRAPLDDSGMPKDRFSAEMPDATLATLKIQPSEPRDSAVYFCASGLILAGDSYEQYFGPGTRLTVT.

There are many counts of this clonotype. This could be a read error, since a much larger clone is one nucleotide away. The chain is built from TRBV12-3 or TRBV12-4 and TRBJ2-5; 7 nucleotides align to TRBD1. The CDR3 has 13 amino acids. CDR3 nucleotides: TGTGCCAGCAGTCGGGACAGCCAAGAGACCAAGTACTTC. This sequence encodes CASSRDSQETKYF.

In this sample, this clonotype turned up many times. The J gene is TRBJ1-2, the V gene TRBV7-9; D gene uncertain. The CDR3 contains 13 residues. Trimming shortened V by 4 bases and J by 6 bases, and 12 bases separated the two germline ends. Germline CDR1 reads SEHNR; CDR2 reads FQNEAQ (reference sequence). CDR3 protein: CASSSDGLHGYTF. The CDR3 DNA reads as TGTGCCAGCAGCTCGGACGGACTTCATGGCTACACCTTC. The full variable domain, with the rest looked up from reference TRBV7-9 and TRBJ1-2, is DTGVSQNPRHKITKRGQNVTFRCDPISEHNRLYWYRQTLGQGPEFLTYFQNEAQLEKSRLLSDRFSAERPKGSFSTLEIQRTEQGDSAMYLCASSSDGLHGYTFGSGTRLTVV.

Many counts were recorded for this clonotype. The J gene is TRBJ1-2, the V gene TRBV19; 7 bases agree with TRBD1. Germline V gene sequence: CDR1 LNHDA, CDR2 SQIVND (reference sequence). This CDR3 is 15 amino acids long. V lost 3 bases and J lost 5; bases outside the gene matches: 9. CDR3 in amino acids: CASSINRGEKYGYTF. The DNA of the CDR3 is TGTGCCAGTAGTATCAACAGGGGAGAGAAGTATGGCTACACCTTC.

This clonotype was seen many times. The CDR3 region has the DNA TGTGCCTGCAACGTTTATGGCTACACCTTC. Its translation: CACNVYGYTF. V usage is TRBV30 and J usage is TRBJ1-2, with no clear D. This CDR3 spans 10 amino acids. V lost 6 bases and J lost 5, with 7 bases in between. Germline V gene data show CDR1 as GTSNPN and CDR2 as SVGIG (reference sequence).